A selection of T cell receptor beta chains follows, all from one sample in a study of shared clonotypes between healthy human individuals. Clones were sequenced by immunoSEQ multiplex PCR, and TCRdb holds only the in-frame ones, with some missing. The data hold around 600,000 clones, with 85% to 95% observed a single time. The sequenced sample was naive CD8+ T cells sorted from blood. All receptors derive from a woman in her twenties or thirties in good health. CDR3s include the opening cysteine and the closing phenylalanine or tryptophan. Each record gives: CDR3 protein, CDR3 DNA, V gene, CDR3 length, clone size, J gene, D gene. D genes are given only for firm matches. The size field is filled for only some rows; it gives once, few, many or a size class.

CASSMGLGYNEQFF | TGTGCCAGTAGTATGGGACTCGGATACAATGAGCAGTTCTTC | TRBV19 | 14 | NA | TRBJ2-1 | NA
CASSPKTSEYSYNEQFF | TGTGCCAGCAGCCCAAAGACTAGCGAATACTCCTACAATGAGCAGTTCTTC | TRBV7-9 | 17 | once | TRBJ2-1 | TRBD2
CASSLSINEKLFF | TGTGCCAGCAGCTTGAGTATTAATGAAAAACTGTTTTTT | TRBV11-2 | 13 | NA | TRBJ1-4 | NA
CASSQGSTEAFF | TGCGCCAGCAGCCAGGGAAGCACTGAAGCTTTCTTT | TRBV4-1 | 12 | NA | TRBJ1-1 | NA
CASSLDGTGGHEQFF | TGTGCCAGCAGCTTAGACGGGACAGGGGGGCATGAGCAGTTCTTC | TRBV11-2 | 15 | NA | TRBJ2-1 | TRBD1
CASRYFSEAYEQYF | TGCGCCAGCAGATACTTTTCCGAAGCCTACGAGCAGTACTTC | TRBV5-1 | 14 | NA | TRBJ2-7 | NA
CASSYFGVEQYF | TGTGCCAGCAGTTACTTTGGGGTTGAGCAGTACTTC | TRBV6-5 | 12 | NA | TRBJ2-7 | NA
CASSRQGGGTGELFF | TGTGCCAGCAGCCGTCAGGGGGGCGGCACCGGGGAGCTGTTTTTT | TRBV27 | 15 | NA | TRBJ2-2 | NA
CASSGDRGYQPQHF | TGTGCCAGCTCGGGGGACAGGGGATATCAGCCCCAGCATTTT | TRBV2 | 14 | NA | TRBJ1-5 | TRBD1
CASSVTRTGVRGANVLTF | TGTGCCAGCAGTGTGACGAGGACAGGGGTTCGTGGGGCCAACGTCCTGACTTTC | TRBV7-9 | 18 | NA | TRBJ2-6 | TRBD1
CASSQNLLGTSGATGELFF | TGCGCCAGCAGTCAGAACCTCCTAGGGACTAGCGGAGCTACCGGGGAGCTGTTTTTT | TRBV10-1 | 19 | NA | TRBJ2-2 | TRBD2
CASSTTGGTGFYEQYF | TGTGCCAGCAGCACCACCGGCGGGACAGGATTCTACGAGCAGTACTTC | TRBV7-9 | 16 | NA | TRBJ2-7 | TRBD1